This T cell receptor beta chain came from a study of blood T cell repertoires in COVID-19. Looking at the study overall: Collection of acute and convalescent COVID-19 samples took place in the United States, Italy and Spain. T cells, B-cell-depleted T cells, or PBMCs supplied cDNA or gDNA.

In the original analysis: By means of reference gene primer amplification, nucleated cell counts were estimated. Clones were read by immunoSEQ multiplex PCR, and TCRdb kept only the in-frame ones, dropping some. That table is the source of V, J and clone size, and D and trimming were worked out from the DNA. The sample records more than 95,000 clones, approximately 68% being singletons. Germline V gives CDR1 SNHLY, CDR2 FYNNEI. V dropped 4 bases and J dropped 4 bases, with 8 bases sitting between them. This CDR3 comprises 13 residues. Sequenced input: peripheral blood. This TCR came from a woman in her 70s with acute or convalescent COVID-19. The J gene is TRBJ1-5, the V gene TRBV2; D remains unclear. CDR3 coding DNA: TGTGCCAGCAGTGGGCAGATTAATCAGCCCCAGCATTTT. Amino acids: CASSGQINQPQHF.